A single TCR beta chain is shown here with its context. Its specificity is not known. This specimen belongs to a study of cytomegalovirus exposure and HLA in healthy donors. Study-level findings and limits: According to the study, some 160 TCR beta chains were cytomegalovirus-associated. Within an earlier analysis, most TCR beta V segments proved productive either about 90% or about 30% of the time. Three CMV-associated chains were confirmed in vitro to be specific for CMV antigens.

It was with 60 Vbeta and 13 Jbeta primers that the PCR ran. The method was immunoSEQ multiplex PCR; TCRdb's version includes in-frame clones alone and lacks a portion of them. This table holds around 130,000 clones, around three quarters found once. Sequenced material: PBMCs. The sequence came from a woman aged 45-65 years in good health and CMV-seronegative.

CDR3 DNA sequence: TGTGCCAGCATCCCCACGGGGAAGGGACAGATTAACACTGAAGCTTTCTTT. It specifies CASIPTGKGQINTEAFF. This chain uses TRBV21-1 with TRBJ1-1; TRBD1 reflects the table's D call only, with no check against the DNA. TRBV21-1 is tagged as a pseudogene. CDR3 length: 17 residues.